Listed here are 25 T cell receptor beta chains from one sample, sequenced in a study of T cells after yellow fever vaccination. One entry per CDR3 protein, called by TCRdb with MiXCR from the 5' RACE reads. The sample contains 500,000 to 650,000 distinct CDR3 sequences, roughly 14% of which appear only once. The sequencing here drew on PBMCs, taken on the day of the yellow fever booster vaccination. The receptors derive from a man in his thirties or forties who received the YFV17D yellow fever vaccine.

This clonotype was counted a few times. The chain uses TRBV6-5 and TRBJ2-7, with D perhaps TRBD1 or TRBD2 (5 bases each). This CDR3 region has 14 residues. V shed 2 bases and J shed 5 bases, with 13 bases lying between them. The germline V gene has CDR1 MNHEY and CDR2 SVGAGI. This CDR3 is CASSYTRGLDEQYF. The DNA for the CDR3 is TGTGCCAGCAGTTACACTCGGGGCCTGGACGAGCAGTACTTC.

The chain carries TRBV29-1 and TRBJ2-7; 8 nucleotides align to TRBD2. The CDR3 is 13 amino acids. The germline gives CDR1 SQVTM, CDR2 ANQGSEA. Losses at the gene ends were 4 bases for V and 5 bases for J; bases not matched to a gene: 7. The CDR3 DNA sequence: TGCAGCGTTGTCAAGCGGGAGTGGGACGAGCAGTACTTC. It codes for CSVVKREWDEQYF.

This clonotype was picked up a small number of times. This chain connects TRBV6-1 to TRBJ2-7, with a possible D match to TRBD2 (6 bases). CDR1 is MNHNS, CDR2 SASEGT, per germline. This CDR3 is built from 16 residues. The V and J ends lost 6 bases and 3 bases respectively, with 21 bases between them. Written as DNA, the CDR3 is TGTGCCAGCAGCCGATGGGCGGGGCCCCAGAGCTACGAGCAGTACTTC. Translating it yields CASSRWAGPQSYEQYF.

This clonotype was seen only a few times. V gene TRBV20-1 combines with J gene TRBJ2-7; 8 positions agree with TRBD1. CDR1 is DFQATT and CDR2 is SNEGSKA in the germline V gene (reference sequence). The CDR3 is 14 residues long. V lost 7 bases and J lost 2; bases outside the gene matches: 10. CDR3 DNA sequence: TGCAGTGTACTGCGTGGACAGGGAACCTACGAGCAGTACTTC. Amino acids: CSVLRGQGTYEQYF.

The CDR3 nucleotides are TGTGCCAGCAGCCCCCCTAGCGGGAGGTCCTACGAGCAGTACTTC. Its translation is CASSPPSGRSYEQYF. The chain is built from TRBV7-3 and TRBJ2-7; 11 bases are shared with TRBD2. The CDR3 sequence is 15 residues long. Germline V lookup: CDR1 SGHTA, CDR2 FQGTGA. The J segment lost 1 base and the V segment lost 5 bases, leaving 4 bases of the junction unmatched.

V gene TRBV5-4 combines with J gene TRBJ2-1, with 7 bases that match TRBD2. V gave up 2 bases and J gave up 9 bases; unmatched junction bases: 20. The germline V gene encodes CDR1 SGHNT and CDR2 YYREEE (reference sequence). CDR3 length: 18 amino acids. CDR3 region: CASSFLAQRGTVASEQFF. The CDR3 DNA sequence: TGTGCCAGCAGCTTCTTGGCACAGCGGGGAACCGTGGCTAGTGAGCAGTTCTTC.

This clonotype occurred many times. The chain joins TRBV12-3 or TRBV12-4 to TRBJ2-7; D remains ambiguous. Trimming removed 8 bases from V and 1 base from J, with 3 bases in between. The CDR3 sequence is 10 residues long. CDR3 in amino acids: CASASYEQYF. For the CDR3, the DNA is TGTGCCAGCGCGTCCTACGAGCAGTACTTC.

The CDR3 nucleotides read TGTGCCTGGAGTGTACTGGAGACTTTAAGCGGAAAACTGTTTTTT. It translates to CAWSVLETLSGKLFF. This chain links TRBV30 with TRBJ1-4; D ambiguous. Trimming took 0 bases from V and 10 from J, leaving 18 bases between them. The CDR3 sequence is 15 residues long. From germline, CDR1 is GTSNPN and CDR2 SVGIG (reference sequence).

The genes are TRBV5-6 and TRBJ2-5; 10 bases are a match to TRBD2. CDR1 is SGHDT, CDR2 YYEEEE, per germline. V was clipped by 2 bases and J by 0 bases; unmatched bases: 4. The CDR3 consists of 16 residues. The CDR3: CASSFLAGVYQETQYF. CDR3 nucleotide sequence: TGTGCCAGCAGCTTCCTAGCGGGAGTGTACCAAGAGACCCAGTACTTC.

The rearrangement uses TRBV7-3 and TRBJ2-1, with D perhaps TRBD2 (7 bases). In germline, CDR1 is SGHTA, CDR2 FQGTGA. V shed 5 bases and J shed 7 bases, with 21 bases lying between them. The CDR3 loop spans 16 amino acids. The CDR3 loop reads CASSLAGAGVGNEQFF. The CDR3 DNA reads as TGTGCCAGCAGCCTCGCGGGGGCGGGAGTGGGGAATGAGCAGTTCTTC.

This CDR3 is CSARDSRGLTEAFF. The CDR3 DNA follows: TGCAGTGCTAGAGATTCGAGGGGGCTCACTGAAGCTTTCTTT. The rearrangement links TRBV20-1 to TRBJ1-1; 7 positions agree with TRBD1. V lost 0 bases to trimming and J lost 4 bases; unmatched junction nucleotides: 5. Germline values: CDR1 DFQATT, CDR2 SNEGSKA (reference sequence). This CDR3 is built from 14 residues.

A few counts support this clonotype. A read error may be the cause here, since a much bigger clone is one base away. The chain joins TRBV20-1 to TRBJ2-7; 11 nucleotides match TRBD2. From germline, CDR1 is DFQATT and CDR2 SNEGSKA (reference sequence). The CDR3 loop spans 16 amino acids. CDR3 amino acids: CCARGTGTSGDYEQYF. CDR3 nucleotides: TGCTGTGCTAGGGGGACCGGGACTAGCGGAGATTACGAGCAGTACTTC.

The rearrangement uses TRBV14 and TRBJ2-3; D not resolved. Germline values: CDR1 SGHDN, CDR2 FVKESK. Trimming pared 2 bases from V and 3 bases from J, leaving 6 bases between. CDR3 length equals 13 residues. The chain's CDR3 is CASSQSVTDTQYF. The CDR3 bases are TGTGCCAGCAGCCAATCGGTGACAGATACGCAGTATTTT.

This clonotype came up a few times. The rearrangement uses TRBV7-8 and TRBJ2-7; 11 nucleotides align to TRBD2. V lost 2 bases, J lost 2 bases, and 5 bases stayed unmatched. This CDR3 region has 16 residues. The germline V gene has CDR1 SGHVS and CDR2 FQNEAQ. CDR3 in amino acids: CASSLTSGSPTYEQYF. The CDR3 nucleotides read TGTGCCAGCAGCTTAACTAGCGGGAGTCCTACCTACGAGCAGTACTTC.

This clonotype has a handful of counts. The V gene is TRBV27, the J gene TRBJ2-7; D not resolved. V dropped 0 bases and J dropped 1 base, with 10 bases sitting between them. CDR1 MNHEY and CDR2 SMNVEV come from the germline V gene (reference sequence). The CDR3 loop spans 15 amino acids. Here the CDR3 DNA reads TGTGCCAGCAGTTTATCTAGCACCCCATCCTACGAGCAGTACTTC. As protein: CASSLSSTPSYEQYF.

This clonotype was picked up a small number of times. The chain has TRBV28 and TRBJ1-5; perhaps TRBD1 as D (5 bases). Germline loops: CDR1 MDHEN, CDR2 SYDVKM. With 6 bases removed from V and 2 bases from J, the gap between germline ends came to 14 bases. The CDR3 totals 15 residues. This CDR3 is CASRGQGFGNQPQHF. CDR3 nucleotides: TGTGCCAGCAGAGGCCAGGGTTTCGGCAATCAGCCCCAGCATTTT.

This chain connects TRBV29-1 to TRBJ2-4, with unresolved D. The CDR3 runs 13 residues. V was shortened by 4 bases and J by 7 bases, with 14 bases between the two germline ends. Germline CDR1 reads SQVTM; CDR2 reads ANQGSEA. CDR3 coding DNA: TGCAGCGTTGGGGCCGGACCCACTAACATTCAGTACTTC. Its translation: CSVGAGPTNIQYF.

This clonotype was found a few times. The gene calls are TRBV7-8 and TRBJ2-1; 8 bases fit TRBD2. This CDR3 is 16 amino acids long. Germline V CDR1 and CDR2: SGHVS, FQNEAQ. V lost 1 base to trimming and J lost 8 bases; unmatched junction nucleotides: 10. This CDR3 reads CASSLEVRGRLDEQFF. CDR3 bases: TGTGCCAGCAGCTTAGAAGTCCGCGGGAGGTTGGATGAGCAGTTCTTC. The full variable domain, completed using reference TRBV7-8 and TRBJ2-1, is GAGVSQSPRYKVAKRGQDVALRCDPISGHVSLFWYQQALGQGPEFLTYFQNEAQLDKSGLPSDRFFAERPEGSVSTLKIQRTQQEDSAVYLCASSLEVRGRLDEQFFGPGTRLTVL.

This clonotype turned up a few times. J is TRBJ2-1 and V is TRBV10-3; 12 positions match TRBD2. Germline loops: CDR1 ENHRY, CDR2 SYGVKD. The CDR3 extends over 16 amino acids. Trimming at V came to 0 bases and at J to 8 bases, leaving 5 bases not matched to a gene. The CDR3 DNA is TGTGCCATCAGTGAGTCGCCTAGCGGGAGGGCGGATGAGCAGTTCTTC. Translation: CAISESPSGRADEQFF.

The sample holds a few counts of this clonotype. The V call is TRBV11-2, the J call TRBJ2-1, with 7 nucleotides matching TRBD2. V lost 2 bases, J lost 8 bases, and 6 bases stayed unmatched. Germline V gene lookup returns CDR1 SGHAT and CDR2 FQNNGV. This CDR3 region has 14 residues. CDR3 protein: CASSLWREQHEQFF. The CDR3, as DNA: TGTGCCAGCAGCTTATGGCGGGAGCAACATGAGCAGTTCTTC.

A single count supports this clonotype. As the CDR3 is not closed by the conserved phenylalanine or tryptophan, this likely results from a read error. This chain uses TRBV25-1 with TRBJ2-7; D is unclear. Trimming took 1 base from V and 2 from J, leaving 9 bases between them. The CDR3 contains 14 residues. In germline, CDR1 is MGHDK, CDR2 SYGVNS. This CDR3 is CASSEFNRAYEQYL. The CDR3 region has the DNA TGTGCCAGCAGTGAATTCAACCGCGCCTACGAGCAGTACCTC.

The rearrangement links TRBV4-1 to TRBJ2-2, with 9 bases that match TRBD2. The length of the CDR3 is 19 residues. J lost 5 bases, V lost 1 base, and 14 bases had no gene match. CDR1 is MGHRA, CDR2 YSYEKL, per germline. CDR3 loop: CASSQGSSGRIGGTGELFF. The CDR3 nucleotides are TGCGCCAGCAGCCAAGGTTCCAGCGGGAGGATCGGTGGAACCGGGGAGCTGTTTTTT.

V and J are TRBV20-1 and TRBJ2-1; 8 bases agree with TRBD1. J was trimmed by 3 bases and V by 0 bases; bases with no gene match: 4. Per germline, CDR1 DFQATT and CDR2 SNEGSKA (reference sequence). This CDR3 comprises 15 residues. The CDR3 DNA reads TGCAGTGCTAGAGACCGACAGGGGAACTACAATGAGCAGTTCTTC. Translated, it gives CSARDRQGNYNEQFF.

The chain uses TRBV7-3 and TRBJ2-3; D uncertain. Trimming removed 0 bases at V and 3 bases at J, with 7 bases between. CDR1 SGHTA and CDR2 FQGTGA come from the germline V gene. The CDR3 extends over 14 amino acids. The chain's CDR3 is CASSLTAVTDTQYF. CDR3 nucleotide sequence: TGTGCCAGCAGCTTAACGGCGGTGACAGATACGCAGTATTTT.

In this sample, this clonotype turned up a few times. The CDR3 loop reads CASSFRTSGLGRSTDTQYF. CDR3 DNA sequence: TGTGCCAGCAGCTTTAGGACTAGCGGCCTGGGAAGGTCCACAGATACGCAGTATTTT. This chain links TRBV11-2 with TRBJ2-3; 10 nucleotides match TRBD2. From germline, CDR1 is SGHAT and CDR2 FQNNGV. CDR3 length: 19 residues. After removal of 3 bases from V and 2 bases from J, the junction contained 14 bases not matched to a gene.